This is a list of T cell receptor beta chains from one sample in a study of cytomegalovirus exposure and HLA in healthy donors. The repertoire was sequenced with immunoSEQ multiplex PCR; TCRdb's copy has only in-frame clones and lacks some. The repertoire consists of 100,000 to 150,000 clones, with roughly 78% occurring once and the leading ten covering 1%. Sequencing was carried out using PBMCs. The receptors here all came from a man aged 35 to 55 in good health and CMV-seronegative. Each CDR3 is given with its conserved first and last residue. The D gene is left open where the match is weak. Expanded clones get a size class; other rows say once, few or many, or leave the size out.

CDR3 DNA,CDR3 protein,D gene,J gene,clone size,V gene
TGTGCCAGCAGTAGCCACAGGGAGGAAGCTTTCTTT,CASSSHREEAFF,-,TRBJ1-1,-,TRBV6-5
TGCGCCAGCAGTGAGAGGAGCGGGAGGACAGATACGCAGTATTTT,CASSERSGRTDTQYF,TRBD2,TRBJ2-3,once,TRBV10-1
TGCGCCAGCAGACCCTCGGGGGGGACTACCTCTGGGGCCAACGTCCTGACTTTC,CASRPSGGTTSGANVLTF,TRBD2,TRBJ2-6,-,TRBV5-1
TGTGCCAGTAGTACGTCGGGACAGGGGTTTGAAAAACTGTTTTTT,CASSTSGQGFEKLFF,TRBD1,TRBJ1-4,-,TRBV19
TGTGCCAGCATCTCCCAGGGCTATGGCTACACCTTC,CASISQGYGYTF,-,TRBJ1-2,-,TRBV28
TGTGCCAGCAGTGTTGGGACAGCTGAAGAGACCCAGTACTTC,CASSVGTAEETQYF,TRBD1,TRBJ2-5,-,TRBV2
TGTGCCAGCAGTTTAGGTGGGACAGGGGTTAATTCACCCCTCCACTTT,CASSLGGTGVNSPLHF,TRBD1,TRBJ1-6,-,TRBV28
TGCGCCAGCAGCACCGGGACAGGGGGCTACAATGAGCAGTTCTTC,CASSTGTGGYNEQFF,TRBD1,TRBJ2-1,-,TRBV5-1
TGTGCCAGCAGTTTTGGACGGGGGGTGGGAGAGCAGTACTTC,CASSFGRGVGEQYF,TRBD2,TRBJ2-7,once,TRBV27
TGTGCCAGCAGCAACGGGTCGGGGGACAATCAGCCCCAGCATTTT,CASSNGSGDNQPQHF,-,TRBJ1-5,-,TRBV6-6
TGTGCCAGCAGTGAAGTAGGGAGAGGCTGCTTCTTC,CASSEVGRGCFF,-,TRBJ2-1,-,TRBV2
TGTGCCAGCAGCTTGGGACTGTTGCTCTCTGGAAACACCATATATTTT,CASSLGLLLSGNTIYF,-,TRBJ1-3,once,TRBV5-8
TGCGCCAGCAGCTTGGGGCAGGGACTAGCGGGAGAGGGCGAGCAGTACTTC,CASSLGQGLAGEGEQYF,TRBD2,TRBJ2-7,-,TRBV5-1
TGTGCCAGCAGCTTCCAGGCGAACACCGGGGAGCTGTTTTTT,CASSFQANTGELFF,-,TRBJ2-2,-,TRBV11-2
TGCAGCGTTGAAGAGGACTCAATACCCTACGAGCAGTACTTC,CSVEEDSIPYEQYF,-,TRBJ2-7,few,TRBV29-1
TGTGCCTGGAGTTACGGGATGGAGAACACTGAAGCTTTCTTT,CAWSYGMENTEAFF,-,TRBJ1-1,-,TRBV30
TGTGCCAGCAGCTCCCGTGCGTGGAATGAGCAGTTCTTC,CASSSRAWNEQFF,-,TRBJ2-1,-,TRBV7-8
TGTGCCAGCAGTCCGATCCCCCAGAAGAGCAATCAGCCCCAGCATTTT,CASSPIPQKSNQPQHF,-,TRBJ1-5,-,TRBV28
TGTGCCAGCAGTTACTCGAGGACGGGAGGCTGGACCTTC,CASSYSRTGGWTF,-,TRBJ1-2,-,TRBV6-7
TGTGCCTGGAACCCTAGCGGGAGGGCCATCGGAGGGGAGCAGTACTTC,CAWNPSGRAIGGEQYF,TRBD2,TRBJ2-7,-,TRBV30
TGTGCCAGCAGCTTAACAGGTGGCAATGAAAAACTGTTTTTT,CASSLTGGNEKLFF,-,TRBJ1-4,few,TRBV7-2
TGCGCCAGCAGCTTGCCACTAGCGGGGGGCGACGAGCAGTACTTC,CASSLPLAGGDEQYF,TRBD2,TRBJ2-7,-,TRBV5-1
TGTGCCAGTACCCTCGGGACAGGCCCGGATCAGCCCCAGCATTTT,CASTLGTGPDQPQHF,TRBD1,TRBJ1-5,-,TRBV19
TGCAGCGTTGGGTTAGCGGGCGACCCCTCCTACGAGCAGTACTTC,CSVGLAGDPSYEQYF,TRBD2,TRBJ2-7,-,TRBV29-1
TGTGCCAGCAGGGAACAGGATGGATCCCCAGAAAAACTGTTTTTT,CASREQDGSPEKLFF,-,TRBJ1-4,-,TRBV6-1
TGTGCCTCCAGGACAGGGTTGAGCAATCAGCCCCAGCATTTT,CASRTGLSNQPQHF,TRBD1,TRBJ1-5,-,TRBV6-1
TGTGCCAGCAGCCCCAAGTGGAGGCCAACAGATACGCAGTATTTT,CASSPKWRPTDTQYF,-,TRBJ2-3,-,TRBV5-6
TGTGCCAGCAGTCCGTTTGGGGGAGGCGAAAAACTGTTTTTT,CASSPFGGGEKLFF,-,TRBJ1-4,-,TRBV6-1
TGTGCCAGCAGCACCGACAGTCTTAACTATGGCTACACCTTC,CASSTDSLNYGYTF,-,TRBJ1-2,-,TRBV7-2
TGCAGCGGACGGACTGTCGGGAATGAGCAGTTCTTC,CSGRTVGNEQFF,-,TRBJ2-1,-,TRBV29-1
TGTGCCAGCAGCTTAGTCGAGCGGGGGGTGGGGGAGACCCAGTACTTC,CASSLVERGVGETQYF,TRBD2,TRBJ2-5,few,TRBV7-2
TGTGCCAGTAGGCCGGGACTCTCCTACGAGCAGTACTTC,CASRPGLSYEQYF,-,TRBJ2-7,-,TRBV19
TGTGCCAGCAGTGAAGCCTCGGGAAAGTATGGCTACACCTTC,CASSEASGKYGYTF,-,TRBJ1-2,-,TRBV2
TGTGCCAGCAGTTACGTGCGGGGGGACATAACCTACGAGCAGTACTTC,CASSYVRGDITYEQYF,TRBD2,TRBJ2-7,-,TRBV6-6
TGTGCCAGCAGCTTAGATTACAGGGTTGTGAACACTGAAGCTTTCTTT,CASSLDYRVVNTEAFF,-,TRBJ1-1,-,TRBV11-2
TGTGCCAGCAGCTTCCGACAAACCACAGATACGCAGTATTTT,CASSFRQTTDTQYF,-,TRBJ2-3,few,TRBV5-8
TGTGCCAGCAGGGCCCCTGGGGGGAAGAATCACGAGCAGTACTTC,CASRAPGGKNHEQYF,-,TRBJ2-7,once,TRBV6-1
TGCGCCAGCAGCTTTGAGGGACAGGGGGATCGCGAGCAGTACTTC,CASSFEGQGDREQYF,TRBD1,TRBJ2-7,few,TRBV5-1
TGTGCCAGCAGCACAAGAGGGCGAGAGACCCAGTACTTC,CASSTRGRETQYF,-,TRBJ2-5,-,TRBV7-9
TGCGCCAGCAGTGAAGAAGGGGTTCAGCCCCAGCATTTT,CASSEEGVQPQHF,-,TRBJ1-5,-,TRBV10-1
TGTGCCAGCGGGGGGACAGTCGGTGGTAATCAGCCCCAGCATTTT,CASGGTVGGNQPQHF,TRBD1,TRBJ1-5,-,TRBV6-1
TGTGCCAGCAGCCAAGCAAGCGGGGGGGCTGAGACCCAGTACTTC,CASSQASGGAETQYF,TRBD2,TRBJ2-5,-,TRBV4-2
TGTGCCACCAGCAGAGATGGGCGAAACTTCTACTCAAGCAATCAGCCCCAGCATTTT,CATSRDGRNFYSSNQPQHF,-,TRBJ1-5,-,TRBV15
TGTGCCAGCAGCGTAGGCGGAAAGAACACCGGGGAGCTGTTTTTT,CASSVGGKNTGELFF,-,TRBJ2-2,-,TRBV9
TGTGCCAGCAGTGGGACAGGATTTATCTCTGGGGCCAACGTCCTGACTTTC,CASSGTGFISGANVLTF,TRBD1,TRBJ2-6,-,TRBV6-1
TGTGCCAGCAGTGCCGGACTCCAACGCTACAATGAGCAGTTCTTC,CASSAGLQRYNEQFF,-,TRBJ2-1,few,TRBV7-3
TGTGCCAGCAGCCAGCGGACAGGTGCAGATACGCAGTATTTT,CASSQRTGADTQYF,TRBD1,TRBJ2-3,-,TRBV7-2
TGCGCCAGCAGCTCGCGGGCCAACTTAAACACTGAAGCTTTCTTT,CASSSRANLNTEAFF,-,TRBJ1-1,-,TRBV5-1
TGTGCCAGCAGCTTAGTTGGCTCCCTTAGCAATCAGCCCCAGCATTTT,CASSLVGSLSNQPQHF,-,TRBJ1-5,-,TRBV7-8
TGTGCCAGCAGCTTAGTCTTAGCGGGGGGGCTCGAGCAGTACTTC,CASSLVLAGGLEQYF,TRBD2,TRBJ2-7,-,TRBV7-2
TGTGCCAGCAGTCCCCTGACGGGAGGTATAGGTGAGCAGTTCTTC,CASSPLTGGIGEQFF,TRBD2,TRBJ2-1,-,TRBV27
TGCAGCGTTGATGTAGGACAGGGGCTACGGAACACTGAAGCTTTCTTT,CSVDVGQGLRNTEAFF,TRBD1,TRBJ1-1,-,TRBV29-1
TGCGCCAGCAGCTTGGTGGCGGGAGGGAGTTACAATGAGCAGTTCTTC,CASSLVAGGSYNEQFF,TRBD2,TRBJ2-1,once,TRBV5-1
TGCGCCAGCAGGGATAGGGACAGGGAGAACACTGAAGCTTTCTTT,CASRDRDRENTEAFF,TRBD1,TRBJ1-1,-,TRBV23-1
TGCGCCAGCAGCCAAGATCTTCCAGGGTGGGGCTATGGCTACACCTTC,CASSQDLPGWGYGYTF,-,TRBJ1-2,-,TRBV4-1